This TCR beta chain derives from a study of beta chain features in type 1 diabetes. Study results and caveats: The study found that naive, central memory and Treg TCRB repertoires appeared more similar in patients than in healthy donors. Any PCR bias toward short templates would affect both groups alike.

Expressed TCRB transcripts were sequenced because the isolated RNA had all been reverse transcribed beforehand. Using immunoSEQ multiplex PCR, the repertoire was profiled, and TCRdb retains in-frame clones only, with some absent. The sample yields about 150,000 clones, more than 9.5% seen once. Sampling consisted of one heparinised blood draw per donor, averaging approximately 120 mL. Naive, central memory, regulatory and stem cell-like memory cells within the CD4+ compartment were sorted using CD45RO/CCR7/CD25/CD127/CD95/CD27. The CDR3 extends over 13 amino acids. In germline, CDR1 is SGHTA, CDR2 FQGNSA. Between the trimmed V and J ends, which lost 1 base and 7 bases, there was a span of 8 bases. This clone was observed a few times. Its antigen is as yet unknown. This sample includes further DNA sequences coding for the same CDR3.

The source material was central memory CD4+ T cells from blood. The chain employs TRBV7-2 and TRBJ2-1, with D tentatively TRBD2 (5 bases). This receptor was identified in a man between 18 and 35 years old in good health. This CDR3 reads CASSLDRGNEQFF. The CDR3 DNA sequence: TGTGCCAGCAGCTTAGATCGGGGAAATGAGCAGTTCTTC.